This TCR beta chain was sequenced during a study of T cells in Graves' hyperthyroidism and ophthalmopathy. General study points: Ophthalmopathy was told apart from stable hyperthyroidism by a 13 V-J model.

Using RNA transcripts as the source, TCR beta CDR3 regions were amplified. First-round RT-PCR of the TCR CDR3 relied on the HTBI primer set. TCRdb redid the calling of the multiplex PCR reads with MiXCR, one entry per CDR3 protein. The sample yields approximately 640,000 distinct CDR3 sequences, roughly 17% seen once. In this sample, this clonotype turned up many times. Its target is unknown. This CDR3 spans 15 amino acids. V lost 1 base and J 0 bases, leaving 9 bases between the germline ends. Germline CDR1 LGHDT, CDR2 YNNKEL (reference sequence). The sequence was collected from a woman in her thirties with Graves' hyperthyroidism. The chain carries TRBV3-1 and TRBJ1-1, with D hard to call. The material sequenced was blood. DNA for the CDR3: TGTGCCAGCAGCCAAGCCGGCAGCTTGAACACTGAAGCTTTCTTT. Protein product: CASSQAGSLNTEAFF.